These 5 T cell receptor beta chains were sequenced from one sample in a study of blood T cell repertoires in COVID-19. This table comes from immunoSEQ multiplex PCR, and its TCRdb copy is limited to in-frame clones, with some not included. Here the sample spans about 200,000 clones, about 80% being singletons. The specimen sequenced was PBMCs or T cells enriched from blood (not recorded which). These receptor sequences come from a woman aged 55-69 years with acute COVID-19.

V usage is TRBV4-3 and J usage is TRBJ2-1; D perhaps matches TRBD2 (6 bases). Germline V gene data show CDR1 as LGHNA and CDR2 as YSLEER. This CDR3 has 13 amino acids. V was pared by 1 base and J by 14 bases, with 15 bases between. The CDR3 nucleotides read TGCGCCAGCAGCCAAGGGGAGGAGACAGAGAAGTTCTTC. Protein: CASSQGEETEKFF.

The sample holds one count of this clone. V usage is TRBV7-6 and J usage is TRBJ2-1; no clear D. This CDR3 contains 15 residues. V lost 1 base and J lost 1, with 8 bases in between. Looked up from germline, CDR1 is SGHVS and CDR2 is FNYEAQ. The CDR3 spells CASSLGHTSYNEQFF. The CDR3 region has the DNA TGTGCCAGCAGCTTAGGCCACACGTCCTACAATGAGCAGTTCTTC.

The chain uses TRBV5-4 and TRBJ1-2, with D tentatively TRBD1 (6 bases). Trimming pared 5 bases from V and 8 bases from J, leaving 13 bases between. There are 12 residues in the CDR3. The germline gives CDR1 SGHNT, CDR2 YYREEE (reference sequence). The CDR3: CASRRDRRGYTF. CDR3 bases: TGTGCCAGCAGACGAGACAGGAGAGGCTACACCTTC.

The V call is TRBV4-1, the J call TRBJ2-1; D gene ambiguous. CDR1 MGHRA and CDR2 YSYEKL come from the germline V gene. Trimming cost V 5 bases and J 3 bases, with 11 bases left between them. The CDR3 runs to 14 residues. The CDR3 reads CASSFNSVYNEQFF. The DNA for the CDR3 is TGCGCCAGCAGCTTCAATTCAGTCTACAATGAGCAGTTCTTC.

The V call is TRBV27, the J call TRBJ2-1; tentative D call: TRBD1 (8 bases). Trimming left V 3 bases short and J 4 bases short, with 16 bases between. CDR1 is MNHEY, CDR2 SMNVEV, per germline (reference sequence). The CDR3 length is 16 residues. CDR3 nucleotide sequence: TGTGCCAGCAGTTTTTATACAGGGGGGGATTACAATGAGCAGTTCTTC. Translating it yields CASSFYTGGDYNEQFF.